A selection of T cell receptor beta chains follows, all from one sample in a study of beta chain features in type 1 diabetes. Assay used: immunoSEQ multiplex PCR; TCRdb lists only in-frame clones, some missing. The sample shows 600,000 to 700,000 clones, around an eighth of them seen only once. The specimen was naive CD4+ T cells from blood. Receptor source: a man aged 18-30 years with type 1 diabetes. Each CDR3 is given with its conserved first and last residue. A D gene is named only where the DNA matches it firmly. Clone size, where shown, is once, few, many, or a class for clones that have expanded.

V gene: TRBV10-3; clone size: -; J gene: TRBJ1-1; D gene: TRBD1; CDR3 protein: CAIKQGVDTEAFF; CDR3 DNA: TGTGCCATTAAACAGGGGGTGGACACTGAAGCTTTCTTT
V gene: TRBV7-2; clone size: once; J gene: TRBJ2-7; D gene: TRBD1; CDR3 protein: CASSFSTGGAGSYEQYF; CDR3 DNA: TGTGCCAGCAGCTTTAGTACAGGGGGCGCCGGATCCTACGAGCAGTACTTC
V gene: TRBV13; clone size: -; J gene: TRBJ1-1; D gene: TRBD1; CDR3 protein: CASSTDRGHMNTEAFF; CDR3 DNA: TGTGCCAGCAGCACGGACAGGGGACACATGAACACTGAAGCTTTCTTT
V gene: TRBV29-1; clone size: few; J gene: TRBJ2-7; D gene: -; CDR3 protein: CSVAQSGEQYF; CDR3 DNA: TGCAGCGTTGCCCAATCGGGTGAGCAGTACTTC
V gene: TRBV30; clone size: few; J gene: TRBJ1-2; D gene: -; CDR3 protein: CAWSPARGGYTF; CDR3 DNA: TGTGCCTGGAGTCCAGCCCGGGGCGGCTACACCTTC
V gene: TRBV7-2; clone size: few; J gene: TRBJ1-5; D gene: -; CDR3 protein: CASSLMEGMQPQHF; CDR3 DNA: TGTGCCAGCAGCTTGATGGAGGGGATGCAGCCCCAGCATTTT
V gene: TRBV6-5; clone size: -; J gene: TRBJ2-3; D gene: TRBD2; CDR3 protein: CASSYERGGVDTQYF; CDR3 DNA: TGTGCCAGCAGTTACGAGCGGGGGGGTGTAGATACGCAGTATTTT
V gene: TRBV7-2; clone size: -; J gene: TRBJ2-7; D gene: -; CDR3 protein: CASSFSYEQYF; CDR3 DNA: TGTGCCAGCAGCTTTAGCTACGAGCAGTACTTC
V gene: TRBV4-1; clone size: few; J gene: TRBJ1-5; D gene: -; CDR3 protein: CASSQPREGLGNQPQHF; CDR3 DNA: TGCGCCAGCAGCCAGCCCAGAGAGGGGCTTGGCAATCAGCCCCAGCATTTT
V gene: TRBV5-1; clone size: few; J gene: TRBJ1-1; D gene: TRBD1; CDR3 protein: CASSSPTTGMGGNTEAFF; CDR3 DNA: TGCGCCAGCAGCTCCCCCACGACAGGGATGGGGGGGAACACTGAAGCTTTCTTT
V gene: TRBV7-2; clone size: -; J gene: TRBJ2-5; D gene: -; CDR3 protein: CASSLREAETQYF; CDR3 DNA: TGTGCCAGCAGCCTAAGGGAGGCGGAGACCCAGTACTTC
V gene: TRBV28; clone size: few; J gene: TRBJ2-3; D gene: -; CDR3 protein: CASSLARGVRTDTQYF; CDR3 DNA: TGTGCCAGCAGTCTCGCCAGGGGGGTCCGCACAGATACGCAGTATTTT
V gene: TRBV28; clone size: -; J gene: TRBJ2-3; D gene: TRBD2; CDR3 protein: CASSFTSGFTDTQYF; CDR3 DNA: TGTGCCAGCAGTTTTACTAGCGGCTTCACAGATACGCAGTATTTT
V gene: TRBV10-3; clone size: few; J gene: TRBJ2-3; D gene: TRBD2; CDR3 protein: CAISELTSGSLTDTQYF; CDR3 DNA: TGTGCCATCAGTGAGTTGACTAGCGGTTCCCTCACAGATACGCAGTATTTT
V gene: TRBV5-5; clone size: few; J gene: TRBJ2-7; D gene: TRBD1; CDR3 protein: CASSPGTGGGYEQYF; CDR3 DNA: TGTGCCAGCAGCCCTGGGACAGGGGGCGGCTACGAGCAGTACTTC
V gene: TRBV2; clone size: -; J gene: TRBJ1-2; D gene: -; CDR3 protein: CASRVGMLDGYTF; CDR3 DNA: TGTGCCAGCAGAGTGGGGATGTTGGATGGCTACACCTTC
V gene: TRBV6-5; clone size: -; J gene: TRBJ1-1; D gene: -; CDR3 protein: CASSYPVNTEAFF; CDR3 DNA: TGTGCCAGCAGTTACCCGGTCAACACTGAAGCTTTCTTT